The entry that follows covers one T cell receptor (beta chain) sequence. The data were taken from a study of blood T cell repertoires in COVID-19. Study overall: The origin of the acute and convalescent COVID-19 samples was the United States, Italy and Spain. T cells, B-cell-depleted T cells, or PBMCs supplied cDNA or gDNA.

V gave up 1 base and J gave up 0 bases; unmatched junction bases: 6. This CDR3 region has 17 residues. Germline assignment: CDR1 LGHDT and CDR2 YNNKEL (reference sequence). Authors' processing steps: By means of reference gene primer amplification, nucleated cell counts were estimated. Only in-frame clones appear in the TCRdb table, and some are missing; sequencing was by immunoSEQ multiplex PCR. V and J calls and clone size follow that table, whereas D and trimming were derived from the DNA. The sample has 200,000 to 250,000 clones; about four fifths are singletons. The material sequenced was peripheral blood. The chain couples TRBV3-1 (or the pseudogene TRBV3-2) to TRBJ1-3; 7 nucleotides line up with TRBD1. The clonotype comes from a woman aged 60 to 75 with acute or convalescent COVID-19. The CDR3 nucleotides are TGTGCCAGCAGCCAAGCCTCAGGGGGAAGCTCTGGAAACACCATATATTTT. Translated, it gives CASSQASGGSSGNTIYF.